This is a list of T cell receptor beta chains from one sample in a study of graft-versus-host responses after intestinal transplantation. These TCRs' antigens remain unknown. This table comes from immunoSEQ multiplex PCR, and its TCRdb copy is limited to in-frame clones, with some not included. The sample contains about 110,000 clones, 90% to 95% of which appear only once. This specimen was unstimulated CD8+ T cells sorted from spleen or lymph node cells, taken before transplant. All receptors come from a human donor who was the organ donor for an intestinal transplant. CDR3s leave out the opening cysteine and the closing phenylalanine or tryptophan. Each record gives: CDR3 protein, J gene, V gene, clone size. Clone size is stated in some rows and not others, as once, few, many or a class when expanded.

CDR3 protein: ASSSTYGLAEDNEQF
J gene: TRBJ2-1
V gene: TRBV7-9
clone size: -

CDR3 protein: ASKRSSYNEQF
J gene: TRBJ2-1
V gene: TRBV5-1
clone size: -

CDR3 protein: AWGDGDSGNTIY
J gene: TRBJ1-3
V gene: TRBV30
clone size: -

CDR3 protein: ASSLGTGNEKLF
J gene: TRBJ1-4
V gene: TRBV13
clone size: -

CDR3 protein: ASSPGVDYEQY
J gene: -
V gene: TRBV7-9
clone size: -

CDR3 protein: ASSLVFPAGAYEQY
J gene: TRBJ2-7
V gene: TRBV7-2
clone size: -

CDR3 protein: ASSLAPAGDYSNQPQH
J gene: TRBJ1-5
V gene: TRBV5-5
clone size: -

CDR3 protein: ASSLARNRYYTEAF
J gene: TRBJ1-1
V gene: TRBV5-5
clone size: few

CDR3 protein: ASSSDSGSDNEKLF
J gene: TRBJ1-4
V gene: TRBV5-4
clone size: -

CDR3 protein: ASSQEAGSYEQY
J gene: TRBJ2-7
V gene: TRBV4-3
clone size: -

CDR3 protein: ASSQEAGRANEQY
J gene: TRBJ2-7
V gene: TRBV4-1
clone size: once

CDR3 protein: ASSLTTRSYNEQF
J gene: TRBJ2-1
V gene: TRBV7-2
clone size: -

CDR3 protein: ASSLWTGAGTEAF
J gene: TRBJ1-1
V gene: TRBV6-5
clone size: once

CDR3 protein: ASSTGTAPYEQY
J gene: TRBJ2-7
V gene: TRBV9
clone size: -

CDR3 protein: ASSDLTGPSYGYT
J gene: TRBJ1-2
V gene: TRBV5-1
clone size: -

CDR3 protein: SAPDSEEARYGYT
J gene: TRBJ1-2
V gene: TRBV29-1
clone size: -

CDR3 protein: ASSLYPDATSTEAF
J gene: TRBJ1-1
V gene: TRBV5-4
clone size: once

CDR3 protein: ASKMYSGDDNEQF
J gene: TRBJ2-1
V gene: TRBV4-2
clone size: -

CDR3 protein: AWSGLAGSTEQF
J gene: TRBJ2-1
V gene: TRBV30
clone size: -

CDR3 protein: ASSQDSGGSTGELF
J gene: TRBJ2-2
V gene: TRBV4-3
clone size: -

CDR3 protein: ASRSARLRVDY
J gene: TRBJ2-7
V gene: TRBV12-2
clone size: -

CDR3 protein: AWSPLIDTQY
J gene: TRBJ2-3
V gene: TRBV30
clone size: -

CDR3 protein: ASSEAGPPATGNTIY
J gene: TRBJ1-3
V gene: TRBV6-1
clone size: -

CDR3 protein: ASSLGAQGSYEQY
J gene: TRBJ2-7
V gene: TRBV7-9
clone size: -

CDR3 protein: ASGPWDLAKNIQY
J gene: TRBJ2-4
V gene: TRBV6-1
clone size: -

CDR3 protein: ASSFALQADTQY
J gene: TRBJ2-3
V gene: TRBV27
clone size: -

CDR3 protein: ASSVGGTGSEKLF
J gene: TRBJ1-4
V gene: TRBV9
clone size: once

CDR3 protein: ASSLSGGFTDTQY
J gene: TRBJ2-3
V gene: TRBV7-6
clone size: -

CDR3 protein: AISEPDRGSSGANVLT
J gene: TRBJ2-6
V gene: TRBV10-3
clone size: -

CDR3 protein: ASSQDPDTGELF
J gene: TRBJ2-2
V gene: TRBV4-1
clone size: -

CDR3 protein: ASSQDAQETQY
J gene: TRBJ2-5
V gene: TRBV4-3
clone size: -

CDR3 protein: ASSQQFRDNYEQY
J gene: TRBJ2-7
V gene: TRBV4-3
clone size: -

CDR3 protein: ASSQVAGEYEQY
J gene: TRBJ2-7
V gene: TRBV4-3
clone size: once

CDR3 protein: ARPTGLAELEQY
J gene: TRBJ2-7
V gene: TRBV9
clone size: -

CDR3 protein: ASSLTGIRETQY
J gene: TRBJ2-5
V gene: TRBV18
clone size: -

CDR3 protein: ASSYRQGGNTEAF
J gene: TRBJ1-1
V gene: TRBV4-3
clone size: -

CDR3 protein: TSSQGGETQY
J gene: TRBJ2-5
V gene: TRBV1
clone size: -

CDR3 protein: ASSQESASGPYNEQF
J gene: TRBJ2-1
V gene: TRBV4-2
clone size: -

CDR3 protein: ASSYGPAASTDTQY
J gene: TRBJ2-3
V gene: TRBV6-5
clone size: once

CDR3 protein: ASSLGIGGEWTEAF
J gene: TRBJ1-1
V gene: TRBV11-2
clone size: -

CDR3 protein: ASSQDPGLGTAGELF
J gene: TRBJ2-2
V gene: TRBV4-2
clone size: -